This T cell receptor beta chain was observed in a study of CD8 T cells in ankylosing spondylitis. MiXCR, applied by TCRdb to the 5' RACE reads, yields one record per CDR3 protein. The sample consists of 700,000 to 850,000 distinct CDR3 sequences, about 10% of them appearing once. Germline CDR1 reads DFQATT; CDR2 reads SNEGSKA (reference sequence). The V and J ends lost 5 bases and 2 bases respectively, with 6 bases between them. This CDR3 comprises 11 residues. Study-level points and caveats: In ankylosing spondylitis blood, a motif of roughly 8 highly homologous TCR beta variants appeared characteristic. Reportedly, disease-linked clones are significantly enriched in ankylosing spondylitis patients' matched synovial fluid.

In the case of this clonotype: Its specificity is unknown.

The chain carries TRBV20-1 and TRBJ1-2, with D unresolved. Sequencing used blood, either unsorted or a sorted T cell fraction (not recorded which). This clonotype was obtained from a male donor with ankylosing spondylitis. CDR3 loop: CSAARNYGYTF. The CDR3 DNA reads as TGCAGTGCTGCGAGAAACTATGGCTACACCTTC.